This is a list of T cell receptor beta chains from one sample in a study of blood T cell repertoires in COVID-19. The protocol was immunoSEQ multiplex PCR, while the TCRdb copy is restricted to in-frame clones and leaves out a portion. The sample shows under 300,000 clones, 80% to 85% of them seen only once. The sample taken for sequencing was peripheral blood. The receptors derive from a woman aged 18-29 years with acute or convalescent COVID-19. The CDR3 runs from the conserved cysteine through the conserved F or W. A D gene is named only where the DNA matches it firmly. Clone size, where shown, is once, few, many, or a class for clones that have expanded.

D gene: NA; V gene: TRBV27; clone size: NA; J gene: TRBJ2-7; CDR3 protein: CASKPGLPTYEQYF; CDR3 DNA: TGTGCCAGCAAGCCGGGACTGCCGACCTACGAGCAGTACTTC
D gene: NA; V gene: TRBV14; clone size: NA; J gene: TRBJ2-7; CDR3 protein: CASSPTGLAPYEQYF; CDR3 DNA: TGTGCCAGCAGCCCCACGGGCCTAGCCCCATACGAGCAGTACTTC
D gene: TRBD2; V gene: TRBV19; clone size: NA; J gene: TRBJ2-2; CDR3 protein: CASSYPGTSGSRNTGELFF; CDR3 DNA: TGTGCCAGTAGTTACCCCGGGACTAGCGGGAGTCGTAACACCGGGGAGCTGTTTTTT
D gene: NA; V gene: TRBV21-1; clone size: few; J gene: TRBJ2-7; CDR3 protein: CASSKQRDEQYF; CDR3 DNA: TGTGCCAGCAGCAAGCAGCGGGACGAGCAGTACTTC
D gene: NA; V gene: TRBV14; clone size: NA; J gene: TRBJ1-2; CDR3 protein: CASSLGAREVGYTF; CDR3 DNA: TGTGCCAGCAGCCTAGGCGCCAGGGAGGTTGGCTACACCTTC
D gene: TRBD2; V gene: TRBV4-3; clone size: NA; J gene: TRBJ2-7; CDR3 protein: CASRQAGDYGEQYF; CDR3 DNA: TGCGCCAGCAGACAAGCGGGAGACTACGGCGAGCAGTACTTC
D gene: NA; V gene: TRBV2; clone size: NA; J gene: TRBJ1-2; CDR3 protein: CASSESRDFPGGYTF; CDR3 DNA: TGTGCCAGCAGTGAATCCCGGGACTTCCCGGGTGGCTACACCTTC
D gene: TRBD2; V gene: TRBV3-1/TRBV3-2; clone size: NA; J gene: TRBJ2-1; CDR3 protein: CASSLPGLALANEQFF; CDR3 DNA: TGTGCCAGCAGCCTCCCGGGACTAGCGTTGGCCAATGAGCAGTTCTTC
D gene: NA; V gene: TRBV6-2/TRBV6-3; clone size: NA; J gene: TRBJ1-5; CDR3 protein: CASSYSSRAQPQHF; CDR3 DNA: TGTGCCAGCAGTTACTCGTCCAGGGCTCAGCCCCAGCATTTT
D gene: NA; V gene: TRBV19; clone size: few; J gene: TRBJ2-7; CDR3 protein: CASSISQGSYEQYF; CDR3 DNA: TGTGCCAGTAGTATCTCACAGGGCTCCTACGAGCAGTACTTC
D gene: TRBD1; V gene: TRBV5-1; clone size: once; J gene: TRBJ1-3; CDR3 protein: CASSFQETGVGNTIYF; CDR3 DNA: TGCGCCAGCAGCTTTCAGGAAACAGGGGTTGGAAACACCATATATTTT
D gene: NA; V gene: TRBV5-1; clone size: once; J gene: TRBJ2-3; CDR3 protein: CASSAGSRRGSTDTQYF; CDR3 DNA: TGCGCCAGCAGCGCGGGGTCTCGGCGGGGTTCCACAGATACGCAGTATTTT
D gene: NA; V gene: TRBV6-2/TRBV6-3; clone size: NA; J gene: TRBJ2-1; CDR3 protein: CASSSTDYNEQFF; CDR3 DNA: TGTGCCAGCAGCTCAACAGATTACAATGAGCAGTTCTTC
D gene: TRBD2; V gene: TRBV6-5; clone size: NA; J gene: TRBJ2-2; CDR3 protein: CASSTTSVWTGELFF; CDR3 DNA: TGTGCCAGCAGTACGACTAGCGTCTGGACCGGGGAGCTGTTTTTT
D gene: NA; V gene: TRBV2; clone size: once; J gene: TRBJ1-1; CDR3 protein: CASKGDQNTEAFF; CDR3 DNA: TGTGCCAGCAAGGGGGATCAGAACACTGAAGCTTTCTTT
D gene: NA; V gene: TRBV9; clone size: NA; J gene: TRBJ1-4; CDR3 protein: CASSVGRAGEKLFF; CDR3 DNA: TGTGCCAGCAGCGTAGGCAGGGCGGGGGAAAAACTGTTTTTT
D gene: TRBD1; V gene: TRBV11-1; clone size: once; J gene: TRBJ2-5; CDR3 protein: CASSPTTGWSKETQYF; CDR3 DNA: TGTGCCAGCAGCCCTACGACAGGGTGGTCCAAAGAGACCCAGTACTTC
D gene: NA; V gene: TRBV18; clone size: NA; J gene: TRBJ2-3; CDR3 protein: CASSPDDTDTLYF; CDR3 DNA: TGTGCCAGCTCACCAGACGACACAGATACGCTGTATTTT
D gene: NA; V gene: TRBV11-2; clone size: NA; J gene: TRBJ2-1; CDR3 protein: CTSSERIPTGAGAREQFF; CDR3 DNA: TGTACCAGCAGCGAAAGAATCCCCACGGGGGCGGGAGCGCGTGAGCAGTTCTTC
D gene: TRBD2; V gene: TRBV10-2; clone size: NA; J gene: TRBJ2-7; CDR3 protein: CASSDGGTGGYEQYF; CDR3 DNA: TGCGCCAGCAGCGACGGAGGGACGGGGGGCTACGAGCAGTACTTC
D gene: NA; V gene: TRBV3-1/TRBV3-2; clone size: few; J gene: TRBJ1-2; CDR3 protein: CASSQGGLNYGYTF; CDR3 DNA: TGTGCCAGCAGCCAAGGGGGACTGAACTATGGCTACACCTTC
D gene: NA; V gene: TRBV4-3; clone size: NA; J gene: TRBJ1-2; CDR3 protein: CASSQEGQSYGYTF; CDR3 DNA: TGCGCCAGCAGCCAAGAGGGGCAGAGCTATGGCTACACCTTC
D gene: TRBD2; V gene: TRBV5-6; clone size: NA; J gene: TRBJ2-7; CDR3 protein: CASSHLAGAPREQYF; CDR3 DNA: TGTGCCAGCAGCCACCTAGCGGGAGCCCCCCGCGAGCAGTACTTC
D gene: NA; V gene: TRBV1; clone size: NA; J gene: TRBJ2-5; CDR3 protein: CTSSQESSAGGGKTQYF; CDR3 DNA: TGCACCAGCAGCCAAGAAAGTTCAGCGGGAGGGGGAAAGACCCAGTACTTC
D gene: NA; V gene: TRBV27; clone size: few; J gene: TRBJ2-1; CDR3 protein: CASSLSLRQATNEQFF; CDR3 DNA: TGTGCCAGCAGTTTATCCCTAAGGCAGGCGACCAATGAGCAGTTCTTC
D gene: TRBD1; V gene: TRBV25-1; clone size: many; J gene: TRBJ1-4; CDR3 protein: CASSDGTGAEKLFF; CDR3 DNA: TGTGCCAGCAGTGACGGGACAGGGGCTGAAAAACTGTTTTTT
D gene: TRBD1; V gene: TRBV30; clone size: many; J gene: TRBJ2-6; CDR3 protein: CAWSVTGTGAGANVLTF; CDR3 DNA: TGTGCCTGGAGTGTGACCGGGACAGGGGCTGGGGCCAACGTCCTGACTTTC
D gene: TRBD2; V gene: TRBV4-3; clone size: NA; J gene: TRBJ2-5; CDR3 protein: CASSQDVGLAGGPSETQYF; CDR3 DNA: TGCGCCAGCAGCCAAGATGTGGGACTAGCGGGAGGGCCCTCGGAGACCCAGTACTTC
D gene: NA; V gene: TRBV7-2; clone size: NA; J gene: TRBJ2-1; CDR3 protein: CASSVEGSTIEQFF; CDR3 DNA: TGTGCCAGCAGCGTCGAGGGCTCTACGATTGAGCAGTTCTTC
D gene: NA; V gene: TRBV19; clone size: NA; J gene: TRBJ2-7; CDR3 protein: CASRADGGAPSYEQYF; CDR3 DNA: TGTGCCAGTAGAGCAGATGGGGGGGCTCCCTCCTACGAGCAGTACTTC
D gene: TRBD2; V gene: TRBV5-4; clone size: NA; J gene: TRBJ2-7; CDR3 protein: CASRPLAGEAYEQYF; CDR3 DNA: TGTGCCAGCAGGCCTCTAGCGGGAGAGGCCTACGAGCAGTACTTC
D gene: TRBD1; V gene: TRBV6-5; clone size: NA; J gene: TRBJ1-2; CDR3 protein: CASSSGGQMHYGYTF; CDR3 DNA: TGTGCCAGCAGTTCCGGGGGACAGATGCACTATGGCTACACCTTC
D gene: NA; V gene: TRBV5-1; clone size: NA; J gene: TRBJ2-5; CDR3 protein: CASSDGGPTQETQYF; CDR3 DNA: TGCGCCAGCAGCGACGGAGGGCCTACCCAAGAGACCCAGTACTTC
D gene: TRBD2; V gene: TRBV7-2; clone size: few; J gene: TRBJ2-1; CDR3 protein: CASSSPGTSGSRDEQFF; CDR3 DNA: TGTGCCAGCAGCTCTCCCGGGACTAGCGGGTCACGGGATGAGCAGTTCTTC
D gene: TRBD2; V gene: TRBV6-5; clone size: NA; J gene: TRBJ2-3; CDR3 protein: CASSRGGVTDTQYF; CDR3 DNA: TGTGCCAGCTCCCGGGGGGGGGTGACAGATACGCAGTATTTT
D gene: NA; V gene: TRBV4-1; clone size: NA; J gene: TRBJ2-2; CDR3 protein: CASSPGGRLTNTGELFF; CDR3 DNA: TGCGCCAGCAGCCCCGGGGGGCGACTAACGAACACCGGGGAGCTGTTTTTT
D gene: NA; V gene: TRBV5-1; clone size: NA; J gene: TRBJ1-2; CDR3 protein: CASSLGRGGYGYTF; CDR3 DNA: TGCGCCAGCAGCTTGGGCAGGGGCGGCTATGGCTACACCTTC
D gene: NA; V gene: TRBV5-6; clone size: NA; J gene: TRBJ2-3; CDR3 protein: CASSRFRAGTDTQYF; CDR3 DNA: TGTGCCAGCAGCCGATTTAGAGCGGGCACAGATACGCAGTATTTT
D gene: NA; V gene: TRBV13; clone size: NA; J gene: TRBJ1-2; CDR3 protein: CASSLLTQRRYTF; CDR3 DNA: TGTGCCAGCAGCTTGCTCACACAGAGACGCTACACCTTC
D gene: TRBD2; V gene: TRBV7-7; clone size: NA; J gene: TRBJ2-2; CDR3 protein: CASSLGLLAGGRGPGELFF; CDR3 DNA: TGTGCTAGCAGCTTAGGACTTCTAGCGGGAGGGCGCGGCCCCGGGGAGCTGTTTTTT
D gene: NA; V gene: TRBV28; clone size: NA; J gene: TRBJ1-2; CDR3 protein: CASSPPAQGIRGYTF; CDR3 DNA: TGTGCCAGCAGTCCCCCCGCCCAGGGAATTCGGGGCTACACCTTC
D gene: TRBD1; V gene: TRBV7-9; clone size: NA; J gene: TRBJ1-5; CDR3 protein: CASGTATGNQPQHF; CDR3 DNA: TGTGCCAGCGGGACAGCCACGGGCAATCAGCCCCAGCATTTT
D gene: TRBD2; V gene: TRBV30; clone size: few; J gene: TRBJ2-7; CDR3 protein: CAWRRGLVSYEQYF; CDR3 DNA: TGTGCCTGGAGGAGGGGACTAGTTTCCTACGAGCAGTACTTC
D gene: TRBD1; V gene: TRBV15; clone size: NA; J gene: TRBJ2-1; CDR3 protein: CATSSTGGSQFF; CDR3 DNA: TGTGCCACCAGCAGCACAGGGGGCAGTCAGTTCTTC
D gene: NA; V gene: TRBV5-1; clone size: once; J gene: TRBJ1-4; CDR3 protein: CASRPWEGKLFF; CDR3 DNA: TGCGCCAGCAGGCCCTGGGAGGGAAAACTGTTTTTT
D gene: TRBD1; V gene: TRBV10-3; clone size: NA; J gene: TRBJ2-7; CDR3 protein: CAIRFGQGSYEQYF; CDR3 DNA: TGTGCCATCAGATTCGGACAGGGGTCCTACGAGCAGTACTTC
D gene: TRBD2; V gene: TRBV7-3; clone size: NA; J gene: TRBJ2-1; CDR3 protein: CASSVMGLAGGGEQFF; CDR3 DNA: TGTGCCAGCAGCGTCATGGGGCTAGCGGGAGGGGGTGAGCAGTTCTTC
D gene: NA; V gene: TRBV29-1; clone size: NA; J gene: TRBJ1-5; CDR3 protein: CSVGAGSNQPQHF; CDR3 DNA: TGCAGCGTTGGTGCCGGTAGCAATCAGCCCCAGCATTTT
D gene: NA; V gene: TRBV6-4; clone size: NA; J gene: TRBJ1-1; CDR3 protein: CASTSGDGTEAFF; CDR3 DNA: TGTGCCAGCACTTCAGGGGATGGCACTGAAGCTTTCTTT